The 2 T cell receptor beta chains in this list originate from one sample, sequenced in a study of Ad26.COV2.S vaccination and SARS-CoV-2 variants. Here immunoSEQ multiplex PCR was the method, and the copy in TCRdb shows in-frame clones only, minus some. The sample has 360,000 or so clones; approximately 91% are singletons. The sample's treatment: around 19 received Ad26.COV2.S at low or high dose, single or two shots; 5 received placebo; per-sample allocation not given. Repertoires come from day 63 after the first vaccine or placebo injection. Sample: peripheral blood, taken in a trial of Ad26.COV2.S vaccine versus placebo. The receptor source for this set is a person aged 18-65 years who received the Ad26.COV2.S COVID-19 vaccine or a placebo.

V usage is TRBV19 and J usage is TRBJ1-2, with D uncertain. The germline V gene encodes CDR1 LNHDA and CDR2 SQIVND (reference sequence). The CDR3 extends over 14 amino acids. Trimming pared 3 bases from V and 6 bases from J, leaving 14 bases between. The CDR3 DNA is TGTGCCAGTAGTATTAGTTGGGGTAGCGATGGCTACACCTTC. This codes for CASSISWGSDGYTF. Drawing the rest from reference TRBV19 and TRBJ1-2, the complete variable domain is DGGITQSPKYLFRKEGQNVTLSCEQNLNHDAMYWYRQDPGQGLRLIYYSQIVNDFQKGDIAEGYSVSREKKESFPLTVTSAQKNPTAFYLCASSISWGSDGYTFGSGTRLTVV.

This clone was recorded a few times. The V call is TRBV19, the J call TRBJ1-1; no definite D call. The germline V gene encodes CDR1 LNHDA and CDR2 SQIVND (reference sequence). The V gene lost 3 bases and the J gene lost 0 bases, with 5 bases spanning the gap. The CDR3 has 13 residues. CDR3 in amino acids: CASSIYLNTEAFF. The CDR3 DNA reads as TGTGCCAGTAGTATTTATTTGAACACTGAAGCTTTCTTT.